This TCR beta chain was observed in a study of cytomegalovirus exposure and HLA in healthy donors. Study-level information: One earlier analysis, a look at 150 million to 200 million T cells, found fewer than 140 million unique TCR beta sequences.

V was pared by 4 bases and J by 0 bases, with 6 bases between. CDR1 and CDR2 (germline): MNHEY, SMNVEV (reference sequence). This CDR3 has 13 amino acids. The PCR used 60 Vbeta and 13 Jbeta primers. Here immunoSEQ multiplex PCR was the method, and the copy in TCRdb shows in-frame clones only, minus some. This table has 100,000 to 150,000 clones, 75% appearing once. The sequence was obtained from a woman between 35 and 50 years old in good health and CMV-seropositive. The sequencing input was PBMCs. The V gene is TRBV27, the J gene TRBJ2-5; D gene unclear. The CDR3 here is CASSSADQETQYF. CDR3 bases: TGTGCCAGCAGTTCTGCAGACCAAGAGACCCAGTACTTC.